Sequencing of this TCR beta chain was carried out in a study of blood T cells in healthy people across ages. Whole-study findings and limits: Relative to aged donors, long-lived donors carried more naive CD4+ cells and displayed higher diversity.

A remark on this clonotype: Antigen unknown.

Primers used in a second PCR of roughly 7 to 11 cycles were a sample-barcoded 5' primer and a J-beta primer mix. TCRdb re-called the 5' RACE reads through MiXCR, storing one row per CDR3 protein. The data hold around 800,000 distinct CDR3 sequences, with 20% to 30% observed a single time. This sample also appeared in a second study, on T cells of mothers and their children.

The specimen was blood. The TCR was taken from a boy aged 10-17 years in good health.

The CDR3 nucleotides are TGTGCCAGCGGGGAAGTTTCATACGAGCAGTACTTC. Translating it yields CASGEVSYEQYF. The V call is TRBV28, the J call TRBJ2-5, with D unclear. Near its end, the DNA agrees better with TRBJ2-7, so the J call may be wrong. Germline assignment: CDR1 MDHEN and CDR2 SYDVKM. This CDR3 region has 12 residues.